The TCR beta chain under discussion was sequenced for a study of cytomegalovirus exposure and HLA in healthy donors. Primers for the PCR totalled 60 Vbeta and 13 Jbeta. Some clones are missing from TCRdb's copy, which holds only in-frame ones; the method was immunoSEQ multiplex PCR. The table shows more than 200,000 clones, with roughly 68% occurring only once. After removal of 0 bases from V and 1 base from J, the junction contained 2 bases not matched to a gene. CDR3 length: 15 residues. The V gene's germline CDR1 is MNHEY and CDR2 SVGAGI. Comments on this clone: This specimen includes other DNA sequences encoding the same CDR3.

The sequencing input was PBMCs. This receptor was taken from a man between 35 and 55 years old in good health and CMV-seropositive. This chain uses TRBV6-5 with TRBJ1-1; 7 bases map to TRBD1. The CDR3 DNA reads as TGTGCCAGCAGTTACTCTACAGGGGCGAACACTGAAGCTTTCTTT. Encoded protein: CASSYSTGANTEAFF.